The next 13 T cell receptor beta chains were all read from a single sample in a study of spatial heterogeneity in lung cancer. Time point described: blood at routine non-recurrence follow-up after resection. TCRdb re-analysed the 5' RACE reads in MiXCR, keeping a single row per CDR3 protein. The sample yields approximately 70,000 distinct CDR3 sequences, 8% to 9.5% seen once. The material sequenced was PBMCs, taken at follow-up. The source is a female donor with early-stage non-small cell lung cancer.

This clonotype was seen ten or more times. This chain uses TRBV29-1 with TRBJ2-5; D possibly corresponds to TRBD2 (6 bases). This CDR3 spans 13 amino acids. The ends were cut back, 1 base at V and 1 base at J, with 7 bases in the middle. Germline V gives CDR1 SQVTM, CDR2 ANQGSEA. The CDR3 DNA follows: TGCAGCGTTGAAGTGGGAGGCCAAGAGACCCAGTACTTC. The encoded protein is CSVEVGGQETQYF.

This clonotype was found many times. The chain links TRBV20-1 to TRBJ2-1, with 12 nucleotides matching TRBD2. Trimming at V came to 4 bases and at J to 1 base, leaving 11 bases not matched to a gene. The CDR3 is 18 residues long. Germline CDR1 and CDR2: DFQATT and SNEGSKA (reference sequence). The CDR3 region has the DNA TGCAGTGCTAATCCCGGGACTAGCGGGTTTGGGTCCTACAATGAGCAGTTCTTC. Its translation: CSANPGTSGFGSYNEQFF.

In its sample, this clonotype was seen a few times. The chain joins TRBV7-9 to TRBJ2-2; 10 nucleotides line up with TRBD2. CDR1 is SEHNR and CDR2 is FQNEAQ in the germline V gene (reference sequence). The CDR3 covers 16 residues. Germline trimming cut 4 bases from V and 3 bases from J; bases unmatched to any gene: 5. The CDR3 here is CASSSLAGEDTGELFF. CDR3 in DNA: TGTGCCAGCAGCTCGCTAGCGGGAGAGGACACCGGGGAGCTGTTTTTT.

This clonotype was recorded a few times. The chain's CDR3 is CASSVRGSGGSPLHF. DNA for the CDR3: TGTGCCAGCAGTGTTCGGGGGAGCGGCGGTTCACCCCTCCACTTT. J is TRBJ1-6 and V is TRBV28; TRBD1 might be the D (5 bases). The CDR3 is made up of 15 amino acids. Trimming took off 5 bases at V and 9 bases at J, with 17 bases between the two ends. Germline assignment: CDR1 MDHEN and CDR2 SYDVKM.

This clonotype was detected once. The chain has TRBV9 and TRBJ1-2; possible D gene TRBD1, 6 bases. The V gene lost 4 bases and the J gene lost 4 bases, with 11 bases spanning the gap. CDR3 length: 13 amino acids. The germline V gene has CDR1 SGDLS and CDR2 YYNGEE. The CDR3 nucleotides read TGTGCCAGCAGCCCCCAGGGGTTCTATGGCTACACCTTC. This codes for CASSPQGFYGYTF.

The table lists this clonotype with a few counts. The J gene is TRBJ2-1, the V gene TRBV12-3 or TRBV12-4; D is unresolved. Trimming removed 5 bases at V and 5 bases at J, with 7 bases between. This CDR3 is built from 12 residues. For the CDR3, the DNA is TGTGCCAGCAGTGGGGATGACAATGAGCAGTTCTTC. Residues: CASSGDDNEQFF.

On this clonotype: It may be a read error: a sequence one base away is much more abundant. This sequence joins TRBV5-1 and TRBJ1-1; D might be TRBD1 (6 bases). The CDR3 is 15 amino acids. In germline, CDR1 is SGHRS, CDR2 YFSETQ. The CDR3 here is CAGRPKGQPNTEAFF. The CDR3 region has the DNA TGCGCCGGCAGACCGAAAGGACAGCCGAACACTGAAGCTTTCTTT.

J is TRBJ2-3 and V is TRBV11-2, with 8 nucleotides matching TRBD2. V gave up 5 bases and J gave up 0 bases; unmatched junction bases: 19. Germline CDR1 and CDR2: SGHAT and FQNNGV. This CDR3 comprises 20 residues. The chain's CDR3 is CASSLGAPWGSGASTDTQYF. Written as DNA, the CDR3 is TGTGCCAGCAGCCTTGGGGCTCCTTGGGGTAGCGGGGCTAGCACAGATACGCAGTATTTT.

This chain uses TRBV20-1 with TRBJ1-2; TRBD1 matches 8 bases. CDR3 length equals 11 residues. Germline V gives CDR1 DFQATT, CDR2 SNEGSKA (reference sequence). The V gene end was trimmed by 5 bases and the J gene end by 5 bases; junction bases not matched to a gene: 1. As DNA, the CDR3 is TGCAGTGCTCGGACAGGGTATGGCTACACCTTC. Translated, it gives CSARTGYGYTF.

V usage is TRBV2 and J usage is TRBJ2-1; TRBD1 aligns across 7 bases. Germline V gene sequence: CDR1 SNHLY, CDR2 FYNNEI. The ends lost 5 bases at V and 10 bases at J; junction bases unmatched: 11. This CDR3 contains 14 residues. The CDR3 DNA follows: TGTGCCAGCAGTTTGACAGGGTTTGGAACAGAGCAGTTCTTC. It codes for CASSLTGFGTEQFF.

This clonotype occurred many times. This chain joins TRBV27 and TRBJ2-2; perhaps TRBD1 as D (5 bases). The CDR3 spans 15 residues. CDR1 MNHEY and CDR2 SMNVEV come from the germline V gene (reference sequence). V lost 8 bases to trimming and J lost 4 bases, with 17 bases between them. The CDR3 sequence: CASAVRGIATGELFF. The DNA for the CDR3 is TGTGCCAGCGCAGTTAGGGGTATCGCCACCGGGGAGCTGTTTTTT.

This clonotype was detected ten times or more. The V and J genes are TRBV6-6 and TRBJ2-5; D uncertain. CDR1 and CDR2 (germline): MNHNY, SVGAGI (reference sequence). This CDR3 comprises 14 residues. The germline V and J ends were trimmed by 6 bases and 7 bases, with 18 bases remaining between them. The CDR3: CASSPMREWRTQYF. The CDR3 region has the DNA TGTGCCAGCAGCCCCATGCGAGAGTGGAGGACCCAGTACTTC.

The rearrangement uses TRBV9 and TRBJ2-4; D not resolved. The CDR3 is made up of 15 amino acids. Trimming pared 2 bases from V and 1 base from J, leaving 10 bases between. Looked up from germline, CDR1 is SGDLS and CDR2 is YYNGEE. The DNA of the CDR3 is TGTGCCAGCAGCGTCTCCCCCGGGGCCAAAAACATTCAGTACTTC. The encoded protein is CASSVSPGAKNIQYF.